Reported below is one T cell receptor beta chain. The specificity of this receptor is unknown. No base quality values were provided; no much bigger clone lies one nucleotide off. Preparation of the library involved PCR. The reads were generated on an Illumina HiSeq 2500. To reduce PCR and sequencing biases, unique molecular identifiers were incorporated into the TCR beta cDNA libraries. Approximately 500,000 cDNA molecules were obtained for every 1 to 10 million input T cells, so each molecule roughly corresponded to one T cell. Patient libraries were prepared and sequenced with the same protocol used for the earlier healthy control dataset. Samples belonging to the same batch were prepared together, multiplexed and sequenced on a shared HiSeq lane. The authors' analysis ran thus. MIGEC was used to process the raw barcoded reads, and molecular identifier groups with only a single read were discarded before consensus assembly and CDR3 extraction. Clonotype tables were post-analysed with VDJtools, and diversity was normalized by down-sampling all datasets to the smallest sample size. Repertoire overlap clustering matched CDR3 amino acid but not nucleotide sequences to correct batch-related cross-sample contamination. TCRdb took the public reads, trimmed them with fastp at Q25, ran MiXCR for clone calling and kept in-frame beta chains. Each CDR3 protein appears once, grouped with its most common genes and DNA. In this record, the V and J calls reflect TCRdb's handling and not the investigators' own analysis. Here the sample has over 150,000 distinct CDR3 sequences; 30% to 45% occur a single time. The ten biggest clones cover under 30% of the sample.

The data were obtained in a study of post-analysis software for immune sequencing data (dated by TCRdb to between 2014 and 2017). For context, the study as a whole: Recorded disease courses included relapsing-remitting, secondary progressive and progressive-relapsing multiple sclerosis, with some patients lacking subtype annotation. Patient repertoires were compared against about twelve previously published healthy control repertoires from donors aged roughly 6 to 28 years. A subset of samples was prepared in parallel using single-end sample barcoding, then pooled and co-amplified after Illumina adapter ligation. What the work shows at the level of the full study, not this receptor alone: The control group was slightly older than the multiple sclerosis patient group. Compared with controls, multiple sclerosis patients had significantly lower normalized Chao1 diversity, a finding suggesting substantial peripheral T-cell clonal expansion. Patients showed significantly higher frequencies than controls for a handful of TRBV segments, among them TRBV5-6, TRBV5-1 and TRBV20-1. Direct clustering with F measure showed strong co-clustering of samples prepared in the same batch, prompting a batch-effect correction.

As encoded in the germline V gene, CDR1 is KGHDR while CDR2 is SFDVKD. V and J are truncated by 4 bases and 6 bases respectively, leaving an intervening sequence of 18 bases. The CDR3, from cysteine to phenylalanine, totals 15 residues. Only CDR3 DNA is held: 45 bases, read in frame from base 1. The sample's time point label is to be understood as: second blood draw from one MS patient after hematopoietic stem cell transplantation. To demonstrate the VDJtools post-analysis software, TCR beta repertoires were profiled from the peripheral blood of about 13 young patients with multiple sclerosis. Multiple sclerosis patients were children and adolescents aged roughly 6 to 15 years.

This receptor was identified in a girl under 18 with multiple sclerosis. Donor details come from another sample of the same person, matched by shared clones. The chain couples TRBV24-1 to TRBJ2-7, with TRBD1 perhaps the D gene, on 5 matching bases. This specimen was blood, taken after autologous hematopoietic stem cell transplantation. The CDR3 loop reads CATSDPSRAPGEQYF. The bases read TGTGCCACCAGTGACCCAAGCAGGGCTCCCGGCGAGCAGTACTTC.